Below, 9 T cell receptor beta chains from the same sample are listed, as sequenced in a study of CD8+ T cells in alopecia areata. Sequencing templates came from extracted RNA that was reverse transcribed into cDNA. Some clones are missing from TCRdb's copy, which holds only in-frame ones; the method was immunoSEQ multiplex PCR. The sample shows 150,000 to 250,000 clones, around 60% of them seen only once. Treatment: oral pan-JAK inhibitor, 5-10 mg twice daily. Specimen: CD4+ T cells sorted from blood, collected at week 4, from a patient treated with tofacitinib. The receptors originated from a human donor with alopecia areata.

A remark on this clone: Other nucleotide sequences from this sample produce the same CDR3. This chain joins TRBV30 and TRBJ1-2, with 11 bases matching TRBD1. The CDR3 runs 14 residues. Losses at the gene ends were 1 base for V and 4 bases for J; bases not matched to a gene: 2. CDR1 is GTSNPN, CDR2 SVGIG, per germline (reference sequence). CDR3 DNA: TGTGCCTGGAGTGCGGACAGGGGGCCCTATGGCTACACCTTC. Translated: CAWSADRGPYGYTF.

The rearrangement joins TRBV2 to TRBJ1-6; D is perhaps TRBD1 (5 bases). The CDR3 length is 14 residues. The ends were cut back, 3 bases at V and 6 bases at J, with 9 bases in the middle. The V gene's germline CDR1 is SNHLY and CDR2 FYNNEI. The chain's CDR3 is CASSEGGGNSPLHF. DNA for the CDR3: TGTGCCAGCAGTGAGGGGGGAGGTAATTCACCCCTCCACTTT.

Concerning this clone: The same CDR3 also results from other DNA sequences found in this sample. The V call is TRBV30, the J call TRBJ2-7, with no clear D. Between the trimmed V and J ends, which lost 1 base and 5 bases, there was a span of 6 bases. The germline V gene has CDR1 GTSNPN and CDR2 SVGIG (reference sequence). The CDR3 has 11 amino acids. CDR3 DNA: TGTGCCTGGAGTGCCCTAGACGAGCAGTACTTC. It codes for CAWSALDEQYF.

This rearrangement joins TRBV29-1 to TRBJ2-5, with D perhaps being TRBD1 or TRBD2 (5 bases each). Trimming took off 3 bases at V and 5 bases at J, with 10 bases between the two ends. CDR3 length: 12 residues. Germline assignment: CDR1 SQVTM and CDR2 ANQGSEA. The CDR3 spells CSVDRQRETQYF. CDR3 DNA: TGCAGCGTTGACCGACAGCGGGAGACCCAGTACTTC.

This clone was picked up a small number of times. The gene calls are TRBV19 and TRBJ1-2; D might be TRBD1 (5 bases). V was trimmed by 7 bases and J by 6 bases, leaving 30 bases between them. There are 18 residues in the CDR3. From germline, CDR1 is LNHDA and CDR2 SQIVND (reference sequence). The chain's CDR3 is CASTSQRGERGSYDGYTF. Here the CDR3 DNA reads TGTGCCAGTACCTCCCAGCGGGGGGAGAGGGGATCTTATGATGGCTACACCTTC.

This chain joins TRBV18 and TRBJ2-2; D unresolved. Germline CDR1 is KGHSH and CDR2 is LQKENI. The CDR3 has 14 residues. V dropped 2 bases and J dropped 1 base, with 5 bases sitting between them. CDR3 protein: CASSPTENTGELFF. Written as DNA, the CDR3 is TGTGCCAGCTCACCAACAGAGAACACCGGGGAGCTGTTTTTT. Complete variable domain (other parts from reference TRBV18 and TRBJ2-2): NAGVMQNPRHLVRRRGQEARLRCSPMKGHSHVYWYRQLPEEGLKFMVYLQKENIIDESGMPKERFSAEFPKEGPSILRIQQVVRGDSAAYFCASSPTENTGELFFGEGSRLTVL.

The gene calls are TRBV30 and TRBJ2-7; D is undetermined. There are 11 residues in the CDR3. The V end lost 4 bases, the J end lost 2 bases, and 6 bases lay between the germline ends. CDR1 GTSNPN and CDR2 SVGIG come from the germline V gene (reference sequence). Here the CDR3 DNA reads TGTGCCTGGATTAAAGCCTACGAGCAGTACTTC. Translated: CAWIKAYEQYF.

The chain joins TRBV28 to TRBJ2-1; D is uncertain. This CDR3 region has 14 residues. The V end was cut by 7 bases, the J end by 0 bases, with 10 bases between. The germline V gene has CDR1 MDHEN and CDR2 SYDVKM. The chain's CDR3 is CASKTRSSYNEQFF. CDR3 bases: TGTGCCAGCAAAACAAGGAGCTCCTACAATGAGCAGTTCTTC. Full variable domain (rest looked up from reference TRBV28 and TRBJ2-1): DVKVTQSSRYLVKRTGEKVFLECVQDMDHENMFWYRQDPGLGLRLIYFSYDVKMKEKGDIPEGYSVSREKKERFSLILESASTNQTSMYLCASKTRSSYNEQFFGPGTRLTVL.

The CDR3 loop reads CSVEVRDEKLFF. CDR3 in DNA: TGCAGCGTTGAGGTGAGGGATGAAAAACTGTTTTTT. The chain carries TRBV29-1 and TRBJ1-4; no clear D gene. V was cut by 3 bases and J by 6 bases, with 8 bases left in between. CDR1 is SQVTM, CDR2 ANQGSEA, per germline. The CDR3 covers 12 residues.